The entry below describes one TCR beta chain. The sample comes from a study of control samples from healthy donors and cancer patients. TCRdb keeps only in-frame clones here, not all; method: immunoSEQ multiplex PCR. This sample has 55,000 to 80,000 clones, with about 92% found just once. The TCR was taken from a man aged 60-69 years with colorectal cancer. Sequencing used PBMCs.

Here the CDR3 reads CASRGQGRGANVLTF. CDR3 in DNA: TGTGCCAGCAGGGGACAGGGTAGGGGGGCCAACGTCCTGACTTTC. This chain links TRBV6-6 with TRBJ2-6; 9 bases match TRBD1. This CDR3 region has 15 residues. The V gene end was trimmed by 6 bases and the J gene end by 4 bases; junction bases not matched to a gene: 4. CDR1 MNHNY and CDR2 SVGAGI come from the germline V gene (reference sequence).